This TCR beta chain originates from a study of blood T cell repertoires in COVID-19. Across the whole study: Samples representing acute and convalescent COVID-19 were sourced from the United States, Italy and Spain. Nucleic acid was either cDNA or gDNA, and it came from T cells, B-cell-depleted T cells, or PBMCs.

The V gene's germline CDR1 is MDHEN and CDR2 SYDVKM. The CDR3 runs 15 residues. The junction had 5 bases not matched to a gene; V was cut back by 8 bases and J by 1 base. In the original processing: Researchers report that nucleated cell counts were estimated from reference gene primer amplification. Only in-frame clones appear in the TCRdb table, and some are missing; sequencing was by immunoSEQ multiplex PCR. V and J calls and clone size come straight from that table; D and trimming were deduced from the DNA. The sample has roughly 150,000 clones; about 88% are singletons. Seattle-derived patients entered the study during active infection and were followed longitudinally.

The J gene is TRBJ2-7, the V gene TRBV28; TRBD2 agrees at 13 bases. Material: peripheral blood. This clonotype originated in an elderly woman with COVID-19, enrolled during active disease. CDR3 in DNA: TGTGCCAGCCGAAGACTAGCGGGAGGTTCCTACGAGCAGTACTTC. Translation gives CASRRLAGGSYEQYF.